This TCR beta chain was sequenced for a study of human T cells and chemical hapten exposure. The time point is: patch test 2, 6 weeks after DPC sensitization. Regarding treatment: therapeutic diphenylcyclopropenone sensitization with weekly scalp DPC. One entry per CDR3 protein results from TCRdb running MiXCR on the RACE reads. This table has around 360,000 distinct CDR3 sequences, about 6% appearing once. The CDR3 is 13 amino acids. Germline CDR1 and CDR2: DFQATT and SNEGSKA (reference sequence). V shed 5 bases and J shed 4 bases, with 14 bases lying between them. This TCR was recovered from a woman younger than 30 with alopecia areata. Some clones in this sample may be carry-over from other donors' samples. Sequences were derived from whole blood, sampled in connection with sensitization to the hapten diphenylcyclopropenone (DPC). The chain has TRBV20-1 and TRBJ1-2, with D tentatively TRBD1 (5 bases). This chain's CDR3 is CSAGSGGSYGYTF. The CDR3 DNA follows: TGCAGTGCTGGCTCCGGGGGAAGCTATGGCTACACCTTC.